This T cell receptor (beta chain) originates from a study of blood T cell repertoires in COVID-19. The wider study: The samples span acute and convalescent COVID-19 from the United States, Italy and Spain. T cells, B-cell-depleted T cells, or PBMCs supplied cDNA or gDNA.

Original data processing: The authors estimated nucleated cell counts from reference gene primer amplification. Method: immunoSEQ multiplex PCR; TCRdb's copy keeps in-frame clones and lacks some. The DNA was the basis for D and trimming; V, J and clone size are from that table. The table lists about 36,000 clones, approximately 90% of them singletons. V was trimmed by 0 bases and J by 0 bases, leaving 9 bases between them. The length of the CDR3 is 14 residues. Germline V gives CDR1 GTSNPN, CDR2 SVGIG (reference sequence). V is TRBV30 and J is TRBJ2-7; D is ambiguous. The source is a human donor in a cohort sampled during active COVID-19. The material sequenced was peripheral blood. The CDR3 is CAWSVRHYSYEQYF. CDR3 in DNA: TGTGCCTGGAGTGTACGGCACTACTCCTACGAGCAGTACTTC.